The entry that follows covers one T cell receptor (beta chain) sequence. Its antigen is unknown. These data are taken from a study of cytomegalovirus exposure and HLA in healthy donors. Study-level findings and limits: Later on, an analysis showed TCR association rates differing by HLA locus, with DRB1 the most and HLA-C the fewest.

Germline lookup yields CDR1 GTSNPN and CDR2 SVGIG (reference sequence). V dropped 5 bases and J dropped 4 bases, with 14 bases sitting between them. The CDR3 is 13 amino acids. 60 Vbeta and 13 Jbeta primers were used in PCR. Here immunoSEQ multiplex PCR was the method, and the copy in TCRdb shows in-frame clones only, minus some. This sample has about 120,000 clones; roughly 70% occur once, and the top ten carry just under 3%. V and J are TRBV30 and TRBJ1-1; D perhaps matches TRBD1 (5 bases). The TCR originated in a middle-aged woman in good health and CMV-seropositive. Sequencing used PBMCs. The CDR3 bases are TGTGCCTGGTCCCCGGGGGGAGTCACTGAAGCTTTCTTT. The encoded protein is CAWSPGGVTEAFF.